The rows below give T cell receptor beta chains drawn from one sample of a study of blood T cell repertoires in COVID-19. Sequenced by immunoSEQ multiplex PCR; TCRdb stores in-frame clones only, minus some. The table lists 75,000 to 95,000 clones, over 80% of them singletons. The material sequenced was peripheral blood. These receptor sequences come from a human donor in a cohort sampled during active COVID-19. Each CDR3 is given with its conserved first and last residue. Fields, in order: D gene, J gene, clone size, V gene, CDR3 DNA, CDR3 protein. A D gene is named only where the DNA matches it firmly. Clone size is given for some rows only: seen once, a few or many times, or a class if the clone is expanded.

>NA|TRBJ2-7|NA|TRBV18
TGTGCCAGCTCCTCCGTCCACGAGCAGTACTTC
CASSSVHEQYF
>NA|TRBJ2-1|NA|TRBV19
TGTGCCAGTACCACCCTTCACGGCGGCCTGAACAATGAGCAGTTCTTC
CASTTLHGGLNNEQFF
>TRBD1|TRBJ2-5|once|TRBV18
TGTGCCAGCTCACGGTCATTGACAGGGGGCAGGGAGACCCAGTACTTC
CASSRSLTGGRETQYF
>TRBD2|TRBJ2-1|NA|TRBV11-3
TGTGCCAGCAGCTTAGGGGGCGGTAGCGGGAGGGATGAGCAGTTCTTC
CASSLGGGSGRDEQFF
>NA|TRBJ2-1|NA|TRBV2
TGTGCCAGCAGTACCCCTGAGTACAATGAGCAGTTCTTC
CASSTPEYNEQFF
>NA|TRBJ2-3|NA|TRBV18
TGTGCCAGCTCACCACCCGTGGCTACAGGCACAGATACGCAGTATTTT
CASSPPVATGTDTQYF
>TRBD1|TRBJ1-1|NA|TRBV5-1
TGCGCCAGCAGTCAGGGGGCCAGTGACACTGAAGCTTTCTTT
CASSQGASDTEAFF
>TRBD2|TRBJ2-5|NA|TRBV19
TGTGCCAGTAGTGTTACTAGCGGGAGCAGGGAGACCCAGTACTTC
CASSVTSGSRETQYF
>NA|TRBJ1-4|NA|TRBV19
TGTGCCAGTAGTAACAAACTAGGATATGAAAAACTGTTTTTT
CASSNKLGYEKLFF
>NA|TRBJ2-3|NA|TRBV11-2
TGTGCCAGCAGCTTAGGCTGGCGGGGCACAGATACGCAGTATTTT
CASSLGWRGTDTQYF
>NA|TRBJ2-3|NA|TRBV16
TGTGCCAGCAGCCACGGGGTCGGGCGGGACAGCACAGATACGCAGTATTTT
CASSHGVGRDSTDTQYF
>NA|TRBJ1-2|NA|TRBV11-2
TGTGCCAGCAGCTTAGAACCGGGGGTAGGTGGCTACACCTTC
CASSLEPGVGGYTF
>TRBD1|TRBJ1-2|NA|TRBV5-4
TGTGCCAGCAGCGGGGACAGGGCCTTTTATGGCTACACCTTC
CASSGDRAFYGYTF
>NA|TRBJ1-1|many|TRBV28
TGTGCCAGCAGTAACCCCCCACCAGGGGCCTCCTTT
CASSNPPPGASF
>TRBD2|TRBJ2-1|few|TRBV19
TGTGCCAGTAGTCTCGAGGGGCGGGGGATCTACAATGAGCAGTTCTTC
CASSLEGRGIYNEQFF
>NA|TRBJ1-6|NA|TRBV27
TGTGCCAGCAGTTTACAGGGTAATAATTCACCCCTCCACTTT
CASSLQGNNSPLHF
>NA|TRBJ2-5|NA|TRBV7-2
TGTGCCAGCAGTAAAGGGGTGGAGACCCAGTACTTC
CASSKGVETQYF
>NA|TRBJ1-2|NA|TRBV29-1
TGCAGCCTAATAGGGACTCCCGACTGTTATGGCTACACCTTC
CSLIGTPDCYGYTF
>TRBD1|TRBJ1-2|NA|TRBV28
TGTGCCACCAGGGGGCACCTCTATGGCTACACCTTC
CATRGHLYGYTF
>NA|TRBJ1-1|NA|TRBV6-5
TGTGCCAGCAGTTATGCCCCCGACAGAGAAGCTTTCTTT
CASSYAPDREAFF
>NA|TRBJ2-5|NA|TRBV28
TGTGCCAGCTCAGGACCAGGGTACCAAGAGACCCAGTACTTC
CASSGPGYQETQYF
>TRBD2|TRBJ2-7|NA|TRBV18
TGTGCCAGCTCACCATGGACTAGCGGGGCTTACGAGCAGTACTTC
CASSPWTSGAYEQYF
>NA|TRBJ1-1|NA|TRBV2
TGTGCCAGCAGTGGGCAGGGTTTCGCCCTGTCAGGGAACACTGAAGCTTTCTTT
CASSGQGFALSGNTEAFF
>TRBD2|TRBJ2-1|NA|TRBV28
TGTGCCAGCAGTTCCACGGGCGGGAGGGGTAGCTCCTACAATGAGCAGTTCTTC
CASSSTGGRGSSYNEQFF
>NA|TRBJ2-1|few|TRBV5-1
TGCGCCAGCAGCTTGGGGACTACCACTAATAATGAGCAGTTCTTC
CASSLGTTTNNEQFF
>NA|TRBJ1-2|many|TRBV5-1
TGCGCCAGCAGCTTGGAGCCAGCTACGACTTCTAACTATGGCTACACCTTC
CASSLEPATTSNYGYTF
>NA|TRBJ2-3|NA|TRBV28
TGTGCCTTGCGGGGTCCTCCGGGTACGCAGTATTTT
CALRGPPGTQYF
>NA|TRBJ2-5|NA|TRBV28
TGTGCCAGCAGTCGCGGAGGCACGGAAGTGGGGACCCAGTACTTC
CASSRGGTEVGTQYF
>TRBD1|TRBJ2-5|NA|TRBV18
TGTGCCAGCTCTGGGACAGGGTCGTACCAAGAGACCCAGTACTTC
CASSGTGSYQETQYF
>TRBD2|TRBJ2-3|NA|TRBV7-3
TGTGCCAGCAGCCCCCGCGGGACTAGCGGGAGTGAGGTGGATACGCAGTATTTT
CASSPRGTSGSEVDTQYF
>TRBD1|TRBJ2-7|NA|TRBV12-5
TGTGCTAGTGGTCCGAAAACAGGGACAGAAATGGGAACCTCCTACGAGCAGTACTTC
CASGPKTGTEMGTSYEQYF
>NA|TRBJ2-1|once|TRBV3-1/TRBV3-2
TGTGCCAGCAGCCAAGGAATTAGCCGCAATGAGCAGTTCTTC
CASSQGISRNEQFF
>NA|TRBJ1-3|NA|TRBV28
TGTGCCAGCAGTCCAGGCGGGGGGAATCCTGGAAACACCATATATTTT
CASSPGGGNPGNTIYF
>NA|TRBJ2-7|NA|TRBV7-9
TGTGCCAGCAGCCAGGGGGCTAGCGGAACCTACGAGCAGTACTTC
CASSQGASGTYEQYF
>TRBD2|TRBJ2-1|NA|TRBV27
TGTGCCAGCAGTCCCCCTGGCGGGGGATTCAATGAGCAGTTCTTC
CASSPPGGGFNEQFF
>TRBD1|TRBJ1-5|NA|TRBV6-5
TGTGCCAGCAGTCGGAACAGGGGTAGCAATCAGCCCCAGCATTTT
CASSRNRGSNQPQHF
>TRBD1|TRBJ2-5|NA|TRBV28
TGTGCCAGCAGTCCCCGGGACAGTAAACAAGAGACCCAGTACTTC
CASSPRDSKQETQYF
>TRBD1|TRBJ2-1|NA|TRBV5-6
TGTGCCAGCAGCTCCCCCCTTACAGGGGGAGGCAACAATGAGCAGTTCTTC
CASSSPLTGGGNNEQFF
>NA|TRBJ2-7|NA|TRBV28
TGTGCCAGCAGTTTATCCCTTCCCGGGGAGGTGCAGTACTTC
CASSLSLPGEVQYF
>TRBD1|TRBJ2-1|NA|TRBV10-3
TGTGCCATCAGTGAAAGGGACAGCTCCTACAATGAGCAGTTCTTC
CAISERDSSYNEQFF
>TRBD1|TRBJ2-1|NA|TRBV18
TGTGCCAGCTCCCAACAGTGGACAGGACGCAATGAGCAGTTCTTC
CASSQQWTGRNEQFF
>TRBD1|TRBJ2-1|NA|TRBV19
TGTGCCAGTAGTAGGGACAGGGTGGGTAGTAATGAGCAGTTCTTC
CASSRDRVGSNEQFF
>NA|TRBJ2-1|once|TRBV27
TGTGCCAGCAGTTCGGGTCCCTCCTACAATGAGCAGTTCTTC
CASSSGPSYNEQFF
>NA|TRBJ2-7|NA|TRBV28
TGTGCCAGCAGTTTATATCAGGGTACCTACGAGCAGTACTTC
CASSLYQGTYEQYF
>TRBD1|TRBJ1-2|NA|TRBV6-5
TGTGCCAGCAGTCCGGGACAGGGGTACTATGGCTACACCTTC
CASSPGQGYYGYTF
>TRBD1|TRBJ1-5|few|TRBV19
TGTGCCAGTAGTATTGAGGGACAGGGAGGCAATCAGCCCCAGCATTTT
CASSIEGQGGNQPQHF